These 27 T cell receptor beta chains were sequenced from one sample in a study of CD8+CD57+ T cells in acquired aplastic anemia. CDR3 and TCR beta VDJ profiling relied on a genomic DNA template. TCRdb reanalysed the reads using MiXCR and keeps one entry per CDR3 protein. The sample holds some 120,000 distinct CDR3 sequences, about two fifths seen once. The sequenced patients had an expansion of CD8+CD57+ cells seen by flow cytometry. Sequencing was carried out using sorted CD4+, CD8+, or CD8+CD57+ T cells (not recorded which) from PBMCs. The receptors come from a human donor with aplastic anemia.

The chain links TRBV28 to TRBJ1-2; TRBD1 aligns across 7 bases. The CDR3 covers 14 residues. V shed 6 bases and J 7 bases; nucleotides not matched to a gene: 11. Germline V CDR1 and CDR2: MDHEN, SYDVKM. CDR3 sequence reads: CASRAKTGVSGYTF. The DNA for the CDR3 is TGTGCCAGCAGGGCTAAAACAGGGGTGAGTGGCTACACCTTC.

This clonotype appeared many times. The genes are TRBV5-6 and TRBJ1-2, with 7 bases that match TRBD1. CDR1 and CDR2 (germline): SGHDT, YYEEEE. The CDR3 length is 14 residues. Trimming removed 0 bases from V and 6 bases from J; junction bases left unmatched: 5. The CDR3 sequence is CASSLGQGSDGYTF. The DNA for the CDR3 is TGTGCCAGCAGCTTGGGACAGGGAAGCGATGGCTACACCTTC.

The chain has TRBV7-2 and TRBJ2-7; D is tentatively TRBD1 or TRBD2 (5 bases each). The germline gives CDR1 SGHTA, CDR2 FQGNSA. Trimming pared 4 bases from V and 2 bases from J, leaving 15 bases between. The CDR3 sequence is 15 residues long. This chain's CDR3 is CASSSTGTRAYEQYV. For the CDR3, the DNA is TGTGCCAGCAGCTCCACCGGGACGAGGGCCTACGAGCAGTACGTC.

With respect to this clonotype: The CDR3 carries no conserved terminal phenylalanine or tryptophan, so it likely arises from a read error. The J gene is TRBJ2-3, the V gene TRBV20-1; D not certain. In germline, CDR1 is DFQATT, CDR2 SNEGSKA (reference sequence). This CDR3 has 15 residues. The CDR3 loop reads CSAREPTLGLDTQYL. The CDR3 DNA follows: TGCAGCGCTAGAGAACCGACCCTCGGTCTTGATACGCAGTATCTT.

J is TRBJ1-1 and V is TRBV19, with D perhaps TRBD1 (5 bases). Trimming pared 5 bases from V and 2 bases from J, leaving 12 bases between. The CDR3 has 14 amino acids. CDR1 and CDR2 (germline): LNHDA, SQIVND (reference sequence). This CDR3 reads CASSQGPGNTEAFF. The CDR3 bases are TGTGCCAGTAGTCAGGGACCTGGAAACACTGAAGCTTTCTTT.

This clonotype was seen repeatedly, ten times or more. The CDR3 spells CASSQDPRQNTEAFF. The CDR3 region has the DNA TGTGCCAGCAGCCAAGATCCAAGACAGAACACTGAAGCTTTCTTT. This chain joins TRBV4-2 and TRBJ1-1, with unresolved D. This CDR3 contains 15 residues. Trimming shortened V by 0 bases and J by 1 base, and 9 bases separated the two germline ends. Germline V gene data show CDR1 as LGHNA and CDR2 as YNFKEQ.

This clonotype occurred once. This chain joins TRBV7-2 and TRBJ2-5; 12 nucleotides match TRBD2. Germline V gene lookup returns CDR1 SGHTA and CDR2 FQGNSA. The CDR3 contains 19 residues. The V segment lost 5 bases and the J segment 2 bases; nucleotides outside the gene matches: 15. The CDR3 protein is CASSQDDRLAGGAQETQYF. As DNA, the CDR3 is TGTGCCAGCAGCCAAGATGATAGGCTAGCGGGGGGGGCACAAGAGACCCAGTACTTC. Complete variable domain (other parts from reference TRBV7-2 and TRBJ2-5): GAGVSQSPSNKVTEKGKDVELRCDPISGHTALYWYRQSLGQGLEFLIYFQGNSAPDKSGLPSDRFSAERTGGSVSTLTIQRTQQEDSAVYLCASSQDDRLAGGAQETQYFGPGTRLLVL.

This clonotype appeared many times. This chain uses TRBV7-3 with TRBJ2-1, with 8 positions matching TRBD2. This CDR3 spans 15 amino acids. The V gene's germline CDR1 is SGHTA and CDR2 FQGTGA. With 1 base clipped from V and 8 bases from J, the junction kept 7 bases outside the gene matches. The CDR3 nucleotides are TGTGCCAGCAGCTTAAATGCCGGGGGGGCGGATGAGCAGTTCTTC. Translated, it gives CASSLNAGGADEQFF.

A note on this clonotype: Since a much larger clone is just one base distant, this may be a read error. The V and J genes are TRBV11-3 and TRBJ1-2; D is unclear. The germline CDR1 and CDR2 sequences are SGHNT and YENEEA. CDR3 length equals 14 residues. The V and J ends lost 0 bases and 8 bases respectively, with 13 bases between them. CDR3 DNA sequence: TGTGCCAGCAGCTTAGATCGACGGGATAAGGGCTACACCTTC. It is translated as CASSLDRRDKGYTF.

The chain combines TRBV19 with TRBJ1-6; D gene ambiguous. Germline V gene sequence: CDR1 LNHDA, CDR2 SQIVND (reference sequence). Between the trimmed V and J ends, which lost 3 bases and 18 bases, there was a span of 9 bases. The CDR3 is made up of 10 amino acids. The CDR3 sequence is CASSIPTHHF. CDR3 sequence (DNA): TGTGCCAGTAGTATCCCAACCCACCACTTT.

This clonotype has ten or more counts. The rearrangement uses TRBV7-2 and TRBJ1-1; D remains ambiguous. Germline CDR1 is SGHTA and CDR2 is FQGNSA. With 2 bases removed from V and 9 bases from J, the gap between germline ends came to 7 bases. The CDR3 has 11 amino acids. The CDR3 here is CASSLRGKAFF. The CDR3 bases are TGTGCCAGCAGCTTACGAGGGAAAGCTTTCTTT.

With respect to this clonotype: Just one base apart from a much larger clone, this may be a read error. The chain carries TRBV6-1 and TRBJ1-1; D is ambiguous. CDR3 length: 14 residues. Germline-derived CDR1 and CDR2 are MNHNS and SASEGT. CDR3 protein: CASSAHMSPTEALF. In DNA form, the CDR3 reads TGTGCCAGCAGTGCCCACATGAGCCCCACTGAAGCTCTCTTT.

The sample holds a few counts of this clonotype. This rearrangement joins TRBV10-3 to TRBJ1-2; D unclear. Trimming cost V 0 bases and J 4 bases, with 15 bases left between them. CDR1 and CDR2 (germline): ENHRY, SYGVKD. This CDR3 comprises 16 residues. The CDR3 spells CAISESMGALPYGYTF. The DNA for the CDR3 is TGTGCCATCAGTGAGTCGATGGGTGCCCTGCCCTATGGCTACACCTTC.

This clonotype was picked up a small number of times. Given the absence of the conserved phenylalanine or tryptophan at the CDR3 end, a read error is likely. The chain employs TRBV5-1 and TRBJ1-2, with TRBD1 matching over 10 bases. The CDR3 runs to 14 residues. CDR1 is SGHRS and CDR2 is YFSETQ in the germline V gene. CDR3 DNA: TGCGCCGGCAGCCTGGGACAGGGGATAAGTGGCTACACCCTC. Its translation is CAGSLGQGISGYTL.

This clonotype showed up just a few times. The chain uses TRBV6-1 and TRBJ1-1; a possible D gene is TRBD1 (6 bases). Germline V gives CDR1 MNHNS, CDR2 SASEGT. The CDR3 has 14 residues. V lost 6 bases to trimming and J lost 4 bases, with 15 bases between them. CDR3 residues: CASSLTGRATEAFF. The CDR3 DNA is TGTGCCAGCAGCTTAACAGGGAGGGCCACTGAAGCTTTCTTT.

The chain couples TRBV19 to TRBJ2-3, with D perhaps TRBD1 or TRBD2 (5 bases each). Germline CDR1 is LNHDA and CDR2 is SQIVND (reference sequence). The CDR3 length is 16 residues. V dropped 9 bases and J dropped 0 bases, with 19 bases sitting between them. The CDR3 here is CASSPRDPSSTDTQYF. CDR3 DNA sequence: TGTGCCAGCTCACCACGGGACCCCTCAAGCACAGATACGCAGTATTTT. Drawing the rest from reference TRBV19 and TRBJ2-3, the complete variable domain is DGGITQSPKYLFRKEGQNVTLSCEQNLNHDAMYWYRQDPGQGLRLIYYSQIVNDFQKGDIAEGYSVSREKKESFPLTVTSAQKNPTAFYLCASSPRDPSSTDTQYFGPGTRLTVL.

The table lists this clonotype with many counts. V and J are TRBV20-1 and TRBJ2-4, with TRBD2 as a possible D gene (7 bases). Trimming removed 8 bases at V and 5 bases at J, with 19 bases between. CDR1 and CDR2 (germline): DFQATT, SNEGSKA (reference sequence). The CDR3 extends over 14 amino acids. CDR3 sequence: CSKLARKGENIQYF. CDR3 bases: TGCAGTAAACTAGCGAGGAAGGGGGAAAACATTCAGTACTTC.

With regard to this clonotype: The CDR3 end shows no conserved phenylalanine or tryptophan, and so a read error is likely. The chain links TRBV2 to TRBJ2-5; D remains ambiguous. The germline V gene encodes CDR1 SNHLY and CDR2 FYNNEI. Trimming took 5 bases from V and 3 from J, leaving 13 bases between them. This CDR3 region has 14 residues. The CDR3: CASSQRMAEETQYL. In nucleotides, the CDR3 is TGTGCCAGCAGTCAAAGGATGGCGGAAGAGACCCAGTACCTC.

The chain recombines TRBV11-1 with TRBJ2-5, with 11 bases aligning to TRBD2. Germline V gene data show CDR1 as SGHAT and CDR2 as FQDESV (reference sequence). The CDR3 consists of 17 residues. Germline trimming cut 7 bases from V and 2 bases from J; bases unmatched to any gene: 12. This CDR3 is CASTRLAGTITQETQYF. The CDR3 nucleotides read TGTGCCAGCACCAGACTAGCGGGGACGATAACACAAGAGACCCAGTACTTC.

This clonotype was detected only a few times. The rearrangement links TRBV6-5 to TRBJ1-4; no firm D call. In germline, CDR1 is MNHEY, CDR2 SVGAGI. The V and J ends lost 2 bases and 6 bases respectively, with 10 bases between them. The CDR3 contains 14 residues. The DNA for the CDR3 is TGTGCCAGCAGTTACGAAAGGGCGGATGAAAAACTGTTTTTT. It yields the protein CASSYERADEKLFF.

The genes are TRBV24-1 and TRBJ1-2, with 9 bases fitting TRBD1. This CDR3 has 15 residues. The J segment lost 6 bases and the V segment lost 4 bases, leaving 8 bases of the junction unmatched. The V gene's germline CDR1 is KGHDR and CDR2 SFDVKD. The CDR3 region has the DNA TGTGCCACCAGTGAGTACAGGACAGGGGTTCATGGCTACACCTTC. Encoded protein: CATSEYRTGVHGYTF.

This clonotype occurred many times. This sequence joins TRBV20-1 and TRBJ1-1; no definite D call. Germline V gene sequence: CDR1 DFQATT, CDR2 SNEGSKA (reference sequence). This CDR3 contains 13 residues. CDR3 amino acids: CRVLTPGNTEAFF. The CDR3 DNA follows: TGCAGAGTACTTACGCCCGGGAACACTGAAGCTTTCTTT.

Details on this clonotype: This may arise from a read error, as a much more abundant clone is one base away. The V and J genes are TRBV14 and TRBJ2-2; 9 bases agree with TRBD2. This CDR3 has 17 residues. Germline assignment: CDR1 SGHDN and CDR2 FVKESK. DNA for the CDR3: TGTGCCAGCAGCCAACCTAGGGCTAGCGGGGACACCGGGAAGCTGTTTTTT. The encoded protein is CASSQPRASGDTGKLFF.

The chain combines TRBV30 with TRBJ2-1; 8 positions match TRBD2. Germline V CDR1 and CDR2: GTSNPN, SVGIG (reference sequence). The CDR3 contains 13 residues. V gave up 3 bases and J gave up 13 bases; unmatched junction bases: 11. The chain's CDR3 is CAWRGGLVINQFF. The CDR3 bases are TGTGCCTGGAGGGGGGGACTAGTGATAAATCAGTTCTTC.

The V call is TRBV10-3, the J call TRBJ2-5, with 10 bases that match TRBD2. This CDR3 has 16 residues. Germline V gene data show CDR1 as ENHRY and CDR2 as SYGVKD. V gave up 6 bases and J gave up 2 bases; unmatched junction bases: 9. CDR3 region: CAIRTPGLAKQETQYF. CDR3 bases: TGTGCCATCAGGACCCCGGGACTAGCGAAACAAGAGACCCAGTACTTC.

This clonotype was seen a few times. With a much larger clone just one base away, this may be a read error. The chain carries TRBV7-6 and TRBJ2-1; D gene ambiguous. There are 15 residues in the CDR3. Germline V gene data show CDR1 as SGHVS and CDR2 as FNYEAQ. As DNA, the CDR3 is TGTGCCCGCAGCCCCGGACCCCATAACCCTAATGAGCAGTTCTTC. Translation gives CARSPGPHNPNEQFF. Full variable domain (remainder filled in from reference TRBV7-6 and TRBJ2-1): GAGVSQSPRYKVTKRGQDVALRCDPISGHVSLYWYRQALGQGPEFLTYFNYEAQQDKSGLPNDRFSAERPEGSISTLTIQRTEQRDSAMYRCARSPGPHNPNEQFFGPGTRLTVL.

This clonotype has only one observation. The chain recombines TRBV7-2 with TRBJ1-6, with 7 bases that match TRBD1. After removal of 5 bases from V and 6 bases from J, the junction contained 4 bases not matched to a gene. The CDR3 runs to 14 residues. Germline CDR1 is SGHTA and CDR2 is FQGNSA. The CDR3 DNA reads TGTGCCAGCAGCCGGAGGACAGGTAATTCACCCCTCCACTTT. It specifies CASSRRTGNSPLHF.